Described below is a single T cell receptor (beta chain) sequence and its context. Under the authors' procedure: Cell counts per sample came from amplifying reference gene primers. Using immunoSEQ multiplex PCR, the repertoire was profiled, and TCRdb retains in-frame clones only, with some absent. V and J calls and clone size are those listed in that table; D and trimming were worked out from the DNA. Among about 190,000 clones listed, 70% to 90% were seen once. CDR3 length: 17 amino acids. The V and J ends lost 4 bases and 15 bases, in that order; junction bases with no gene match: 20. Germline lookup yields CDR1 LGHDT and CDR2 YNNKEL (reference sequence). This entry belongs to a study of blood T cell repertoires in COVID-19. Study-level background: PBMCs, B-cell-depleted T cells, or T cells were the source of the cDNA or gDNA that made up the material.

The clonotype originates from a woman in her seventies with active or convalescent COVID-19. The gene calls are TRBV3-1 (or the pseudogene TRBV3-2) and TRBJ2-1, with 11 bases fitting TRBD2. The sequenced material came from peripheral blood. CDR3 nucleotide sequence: TGTGCCAGCAGCCCGCGGGGGGGGCGGACTACGGGACTAGCGGCGTTCTTC. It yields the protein CASSPRGGRTTGLAAFF.